This T cell receptor (beta chain) was captured by sequencing in a study of control samples from healthy donors and cancer patients (dated by TCRdb to 2020 to 2021). On this clone: The antigen it recognizes is unknown. No much larger clone is present one base from it, and per-base qualities are unavailable.

The trim is 2 bases for V and 2 bases for J, with a gap of 16 bases between the germline ends. Counted from cysteine to phenylalanine, this CDR3 has 16 amino acids. Left in the record is the CDR3 DNA by itself, 48 bases read in frame from the first base. Per the germline V gene (reference sequence), GTSNPN is the CDR1 and SVGIG is the CDR2. Libraries were constructed by the immunoSEQ multiplex PCR assay. Entries here come from immuneACCESS through TCRdb and include only in-frame sequences with V and J called. Some clones fail to appear in such tables; in the studies checked, an unresolved V gene covers under half of the shortfall, and the cause of the remainder is unknown. A total of almost 90,000 clones appear in this sample, around nine tenths of them only once. The ten biggest clones cover roughly 20% of the sample.

This clonotype was sampled from a man in his thirties or forties in good health. Material for sequencing was blood. Recombination connected TRBV30 to TRBJ1-5, and perhaps TRBD1 as D gene, on 6 matching bases. The CDR3 has the sequence CAWSKPTGSGNQPQHF. The sequenced DNA is TGTGCCTGGAGTAAACCCACAGGGTCAGGCAATCAGCCCCAGCATTTT.